These T cell receptor beta chains were read from a single sample in a study of blood T cell repertoires in COVID-19. Sequencing used immunoSEQ multiplex PCR; TCRdb keeps in-frame clones, though not all of them. This table holds just over 250,000 clones, about nine tenths found once. Sequenced sample: peripheral blood. The receptors here all came from a man aged 55-75 years who had recovered from COVID-19. The CDR3 runs from the conserved cysteine through the conserved F or W. Fields, in order: V gene, J gene, clone size, D gene, CDR3 protein, CDR3 DNA. The D gene is left open where the match is weak. Clone size is shown for a subset of rows, as once, few, many or a class of expanded clone.

v_gene: TRBV2; j_gene: TRBJ2-5; abundance: -; d_gene: TRBD2; CDR3aa: CASTINGVRGGETQYF; CDR3nt: TGTGCCAGCACAATTAACGGGGTGCGGGGGGGAGAGACCCAGTACTTC
v_gene: TRBV6-5; j_gene: TRBJ2-1; abundance: -; d_gene: -; CDR3aa: CASRRQSSYNEQFF; CDR3nt: TGTGCCAGCAGGCGACAGAGCTCCTACAATGAGCAGTTCTTC
v_gene: TRBV5-4; j_gene: TRBJ1-6; abundance: -; d_gene: -; CDR3aa: CASSRPGTLDSPLHF; CDR3nt: TGTGCCAGCAGCCGTCCCGGGACATTGGATTCACCCCTCCACTTT
v_gene: TRBV29-1; j_gene: TRBJ1-6; abundance: -; d_gene: -; CDR3aa: CSVEEGGNSPLHF; CDR3nt: TGCAGCGTTGAGGAGGGCGGTAATTCACCCCTCCACTTT
v_gene: TRBV4-1; j_gene: TRBJ1-4; abundance: once; d_gene: -; CDR3aa: CASSYSREGGEKLFF; CDR3nt: TGCGCCAGCAGCTACTCTAGGGAGGGAGGCGAAAAACTGTTTTTT
v_gene: TRBV7-9; j_gene: TRBJ2-7; abundance: -; d_gene: TRBD1; CDR3aa: CASSWGQGRNYEQYF; CDR3nt: TGTGCCAGCAGCTGGGGACAGGGGAGAAACTACGAGCAGTACTTC
v_gene: TRBV7-3; j_gene: TRBJ2-2; abundance: -; d_gene: TRBD2; CDR3aa: CASSLGLAGPGGGELFF; CDR3nt: TGTGCCAGCAGCTTGGGACTAGCGGGGCCTGGAGGCGGGGAGCTGTTTTTT
v_gene: TRBV19; j_gene: TRBJ1-2; abundance: once; d_gene: TRBD1; CDR3aa: CASSITGTGVLNGYTF; CDR3nt: TGTGCCAGTAGTATAACCGGGACAGGGGTTTTGAATGGCTACACCTTC
v_gene: TRBV7-3; j_gene: TRBJ1-6; abundance: -; d_gene: -; CDR3aa: CASSLRPTRSPLHF; CDR3nt: TGTGCCAGCAGCTTAAGGCCAACGAGGTCACCCCTCCACTTT
v_gene: TRBV7-9; j_gene: TRBJ2-7; abundance: -; d_gene: TRBD1; CDR3aa: CASSPDRIGSYEQYF; CDR3nt: TGTGCCAGCAGCCCGGACAGGATAGGCTCCTACGAGCAGTACTTC
v_gene: TRBV7-9; j_gene: TRBJ2-3; abundance: -; d_gene: -; CDR3aa: CASSLKGLPPTDTQYF; CDR3nt: TGTGCCAGCAGCTTAAAGGGACTCCCTCCCACAGATACGCAGTATTTT
v_gene: TRBV18; j_gene: TRBJ1-6; abundance: few; d_gene: -; CDR3aa: CASSPLGEGNSPLHF; CDR3nt: TGTGCCAGCTCACCACTCGGGGAGGGTAATTCACCCCTCCACTTT
v_gene: TRBV5-1; j_gene: TRBJ2-3; abundance: -; d_gene: -; CDR3aa: CASSLSRATDTQYF; CDR3nt: TGCGCCAGCAGCTTGTCCAGGGCCACAGATACGCAGTATTTT
v_gene: TRBV7-8; j_gene: TRBJ1-5; abundance: -; d_gene: -; CDR3aa: CASSLASSNQPQHF; CDR3nt: TGTGCCAGCAGCTTGGCTTCGAGCAATCAGCCCCAGCATTTT
v_gene: TRBV5-6; j_gene: TRBJ2-7; abundance: -; d_gene: -; CDR3aa: CASSLIGDEQYF; CDR3nt: TGTGCCAGCAGCTTGATAGGGGACGAGCAGTACTTC
v_gene: TRBV6-6; j_gene: TRBJ1-2; abundance: -; d_gene: -; CDR3aa: CASSLLPIDGYTF; CDR3nt: TGTGCCAGCAGTTTACTTCCAATCGATGGCTACACCTTC
v_gene: TRBV7-3; j_gene: TRBJ2-1; abundance: -; d_gene: -; CDR3aa: CASSPRPAGVDEQFF; CDR3nt: TGTGCCAGCAGCCCCAGGCCAGCCGGGGTAGATGAGCAGTTCTTC
v_gene: TRBV27; j_gene: TRBJ2-7; abundance: once; d_gene: TRBD2; CDR3aa: CASSQDPGTSGWSSYEQYF; CDR3nt: TGTGCCAGCAGTCAGGACCCAGGGACTAGCGGGTGGAGCTCCTACGAGCAGTACTTT
v_gene: TRBV2; j_gene: TRBJ1-2; abundance: -; d_gene: -; CDR3aa: CASSGRTVNYGYTF; CDR3nt: TGTGCCAGCAGTGGTAGGACAGTCAACTATGGCTACACCTTC
v_gene: TRBV5-1; j_gene: TRBJ1-5; abundance: -; d_gene: -; CDR3aa: CASSDRPNQPQHF; CDR3nt: TGCGCCAGCAGTGACAGGCCCAATCAGCCCCAGCATTTT
v_gene: TRBV27; j_gene: TRBJ2-1; abundance: -; d_gene: TRBD1; CDR3aa: CASSRRFAGTGDYNEQFF; CDR3nt: TGTGCCAGCAGTAGACGCTTCGCCGGGACAGGGGACTACAATGAGCAGTTCTTC
v_gene: TRBV3-1/TRBV3-2; j_gene: TRBJ2-1; abundance: -; d_gene: TRBD1; CDR3aa: CASSALEGQAFF; CDR3nt: TGTGCCAGCAGCGCCCTCGAGGGACAGGCGTTCTTC
v_gene: TRBV18; j_gene: TRBJ1-1; abundance: -; d_gene: TRBD1; CDR3aa: CASSPAIGQGGTEAFF; CDR3nt: TGTGCCAGCTCACCTGCGATTGGACAGGGCGGGACTGAAGCTTTCTTT